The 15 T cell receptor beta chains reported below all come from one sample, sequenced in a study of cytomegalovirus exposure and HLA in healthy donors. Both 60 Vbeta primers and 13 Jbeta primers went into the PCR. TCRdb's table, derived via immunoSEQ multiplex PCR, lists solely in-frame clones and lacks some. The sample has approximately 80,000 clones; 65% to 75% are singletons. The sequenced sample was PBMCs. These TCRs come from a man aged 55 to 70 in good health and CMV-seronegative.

The CDR3 loop is CASSQDPRAYEQYF. The CDR3, as DNA: TGCGCCAGCAGCCAAGATCCCAGGGCCTACGAGCAGTACTTC. The rearrangement uses TRBV4-1 and TRBJ2-7, with D possibly being TRBD1 (5 bases). This CDR3 region has 14 residues. V was trimmed by 0 bases and J by 2 bases, leaving 8 bases between them. Germline values: CDR1 MGHRA, CDR2 YSYEKL.

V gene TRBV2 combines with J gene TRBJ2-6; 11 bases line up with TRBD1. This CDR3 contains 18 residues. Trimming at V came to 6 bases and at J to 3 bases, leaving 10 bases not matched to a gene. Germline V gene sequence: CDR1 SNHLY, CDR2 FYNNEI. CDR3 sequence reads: CASRARTGGMGGANVLTF. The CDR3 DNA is TGTGCCAGCAGGGCCCGGACAGGGGGCATGGGTGGGGCCAACGTCCTGACTTTC.

The DNA for the CDR3 is TGCAGCGTTCTAGAGCCGAGCCCTTTGAGAGATGAGCAGTTCTTC. Translation: CSVLEPSPLRDEQFF. V and J are TRBV29-1 and TRBJ2-1; no reliable D call. The V end lost 5 bases, the J end lost 8 bases, and 22 bases lay between the germline ends. Germline V gene data show CDR1 as SQVTM and CDR2 as ANQGSEA. The CDR3 is made up of 15 amino acids.

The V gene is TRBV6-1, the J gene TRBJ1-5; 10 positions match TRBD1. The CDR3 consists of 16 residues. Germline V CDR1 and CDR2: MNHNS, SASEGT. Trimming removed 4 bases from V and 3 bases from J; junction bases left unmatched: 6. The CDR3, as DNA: TGTGCCAGCAGTGGCGGGACAGGGGTGGACAATCAGCCCCAGCATTTT. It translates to CASSGGTGVDNQPQHF.

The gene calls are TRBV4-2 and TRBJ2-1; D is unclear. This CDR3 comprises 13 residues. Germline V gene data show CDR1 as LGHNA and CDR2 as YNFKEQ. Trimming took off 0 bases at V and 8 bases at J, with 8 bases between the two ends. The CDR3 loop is CASSQDGPDEQFF. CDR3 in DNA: TGTGCCAGCAGCCAAGATGGGCCCGATGAGCAGTTCTTC.

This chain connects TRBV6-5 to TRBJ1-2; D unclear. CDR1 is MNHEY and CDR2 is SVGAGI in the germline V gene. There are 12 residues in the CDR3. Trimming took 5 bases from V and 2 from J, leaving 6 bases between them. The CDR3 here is CASSAGNYGYTF. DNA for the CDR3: TGTGCCAGCAGTGCGGGAAACTATGGCTACACCTTC.

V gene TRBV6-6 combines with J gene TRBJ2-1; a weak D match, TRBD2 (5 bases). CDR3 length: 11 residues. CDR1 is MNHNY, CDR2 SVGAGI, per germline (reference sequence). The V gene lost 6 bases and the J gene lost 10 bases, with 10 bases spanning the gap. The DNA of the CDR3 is TGTGCCAGCAGCAGGTCGGGGGAGCAGTTCTTC. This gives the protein CASSRSGEQFF.

For the CDR3, the DNA is TGTGCCAGCAGCGTAGAACTAGACGGGATGAACACTGAAGCTTTCTTT. It specifies CASSVELDGMNTEAFF. J is TRBJ1-1 and V is TRBV9; unclear D gene. Germline CDR1 and CDR2: SGDLS and YYNGEE. This CDR3 spans 16 amino acids. With 0 bases removed from V and 0 bases from J, the gap between germline ends came to 12 bases.

DNA for the CDR3: TGTGCCAGCAGCGCCAGGTCTGGAAACTATGGCTACACCTTC. The encoded protein is CASSARSGNYGYTF. The chain is built from TRBV7-2 and TRBJ1-2, with no clear D. Germline CDR1 and CDR2: SGHTA and FQGNSA. Trimming left V 5 bases short and J 2 bases short, with 12 bases between. The CDR3 extends over 14 amino acids.

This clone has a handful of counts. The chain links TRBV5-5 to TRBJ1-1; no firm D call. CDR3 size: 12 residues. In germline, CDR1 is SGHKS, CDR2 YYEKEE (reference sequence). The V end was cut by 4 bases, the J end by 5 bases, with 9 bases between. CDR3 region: CASSIGSTEAFF. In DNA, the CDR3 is TGTGCCAGCAGCATAGGGAGTACTGAAGCTTTCTTT.

CDR3 sequence (DNA): TGTGCCAGCAGCTCCCTTCGGGAGCAGTACTTC. Translated: CASSSLREQYF. The chain uses TRBV12-1 and TRBJ2-7; TRBD2 is the table's D call and was not checked against the DNA. TRBV12-1 is flagged as a pseudogene. This CDR3 has 11 amino acids.

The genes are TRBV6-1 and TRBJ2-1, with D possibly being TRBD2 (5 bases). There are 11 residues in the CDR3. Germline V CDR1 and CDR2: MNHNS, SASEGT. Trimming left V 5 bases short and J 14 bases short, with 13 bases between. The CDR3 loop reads CASSYGGREFF. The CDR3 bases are TGTGCCAGCAGTTACGGTGGGCGGGAGTTCTTC.

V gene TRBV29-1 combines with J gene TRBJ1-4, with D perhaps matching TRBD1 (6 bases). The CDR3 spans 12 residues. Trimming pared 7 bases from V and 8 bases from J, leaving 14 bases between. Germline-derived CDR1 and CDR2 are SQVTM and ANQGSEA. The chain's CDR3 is CSARVGGEKLFF. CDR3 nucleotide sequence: TGCAGCGCCCGGGTTGGGGGCGAAAAACTGTTTTTT.

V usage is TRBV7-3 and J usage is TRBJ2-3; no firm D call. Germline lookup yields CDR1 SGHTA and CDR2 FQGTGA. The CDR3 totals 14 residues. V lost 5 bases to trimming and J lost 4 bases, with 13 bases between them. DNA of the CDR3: TGTGCCAGCAGCCAAACGGGTAGCCCAGATACGCAGTATTTT. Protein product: CASSQTGSPDTQYF.

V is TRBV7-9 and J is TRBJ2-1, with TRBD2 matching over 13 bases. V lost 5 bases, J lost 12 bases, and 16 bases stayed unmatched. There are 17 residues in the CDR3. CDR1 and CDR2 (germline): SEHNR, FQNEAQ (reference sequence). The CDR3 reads CASSNTILAGGLSLQFF. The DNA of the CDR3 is TGTGCCAGCAGCAACACAATACTAGCGGGGGGGCTATCTTTGCAGTTCTTC.